The next 30 T cell receptor beta chains were all read from a single sample in a study of T cells after yellow fever vaccination. TCRdb re-called the 5' RACE reads with MiXCR, one entry per CDR3 protein. The sample comprises some 320,000 distinct CDR3 sequences, around 10% of which are singletons, and about 3.7% rests with the top ten. The source material was CD4+ T cells sorted from PBMCs, sampled 5 days after the yellow fever booster vaccination. Receptor source: a man younger than 30 who received the YFV17D yellow fever vaccine.

The chain recombines TRBV6-1 with TRBJ2-1, with 11 bases that match TRBD2. Germline assignment: CDR1 MNHNS and CDR2 SASEGT. J lost 2 bases, V lost 4 bases, and 7 bases had no gene match. The CDR3 is 17 residues long. The CDR3 DNA reads as TGTGCCAGCAGTGGCCTAGCGGGGGGCTCGACCTACAATGAGCAGTTCTTC. As protein: CASSGLAGGSTYNEQFF.

This clonotype was seen more than once but under ten times. J is TRBJ1-1 and V is TRBV15; D remains unclear. Trimming left V 2 bases short and J 5 bases short, with 9 bases between. Germline lookup yields CDR1 LNHNV and CDR2 YYDKDF (reference sequence). The CDR3 totals 13 residues. CDR3 bases: TGTGCCACCAGCAGAATGTTGGGGACTGAAGCTTTCTTT. Encoded protein: CATSRMLGTEAFF.

This clonotype was seen at least ten times. The chain combines TRBV5-1 with TRBJ2-7; D is possibly TRBD1 (6 bases). CDR1 SGHRS and CDR2 YFSETQ come from the germline V gene. This CDR3 spans 15 amino acids. V lost 0 bases, J lost 0 bases, and 10 bases lay in between. The CDR3 region has the DNA TGCGCCAGCAGCTTGGGTGGGGGCCGCTCCTACGAGCAGTACTTC. Amino acids: CASSLGGGRSYEQYF.

The chain uses TRBV19 and TRBJ2-6; no clear D. Germline-derived CDR1 and CDR2 are LNHDA and SQIVND (reference sequence). The V end was cut by 5 bases, the J end by 0 bases, with 8 bases between. The CDR3 covers 15 residues. The chain's CDR3 is CASSPRSSGANVLTF. The CDR3 DNA reads as TGTGCCAGTAGTCCGCGGAGCTCTGGGGCCAACGTCCTGACTTTC.

Details on this clonotype: This sequence may be a read error, since a much larger clone differs from it by one base. The DNA of the CDR3 is TGCAGCTGGCGGAACTGGGGTGAAAAACTGTTTTTT. This encodes CSWRNWGEKLFF. The rearrangement uses TRBV29-1 and TRBJ1-4; D unclear. The CDR3 length is 12 residues. Germline V gene data show CDR1 as SQVTM and CDR2 as ANQGSEA. Trimming stripped 8 bases from V and 7 bases from J, with 14 bases between. Full variable domain (remainder filled in from reference TRBV29-1 and TRBJ1-4): SAVISQKPSRDICQRGTSLTIQCQVDSQVTMMFWYRQQPGQSLTLIATANQGSEATYESGFVIDKFPISRPNLTFSTLTVSNMSPEDSSIYLCSWRNWGEKLFFGSGTQLSVL.

The chain employs TRBV7-9 and TRBJ1-1; TRBD1 is a possible D gene (5 bases). CDR3 length: 13 amino acids. Looked up from germline, CDR1 is SEHNR and CDR2 is FQNEAQ (reference sequence). With 6 bases removed from V and 2 bases from J, the gap between germline ends came to 10 bases. The CDR3 spells CASRVGGNTEAFF. The CDR3 DNA reads as TGTGCCAGCAGGGTGGGGGGAAACACTGAAGCTTTCTTT.

Only a few counts were recorded for this clonotype. The chain links TRBV11-3 to TRBJ2-1, with D unclear. The CDR3 is 11 residues long. The germline gives CDR1 SGHNT, CDR2 YENEEA. The V gene lost 5 bases and the J gene lost 5 bases, with 4 bases spanning the gap. CDR3: CASSIDNEQFF. CDR3 bases: TGTGCCAGCAGCATCGACAATGAGCAGTTCTTC.

The gene calls are TRBV19 and TRBJ1-1, with D unresolved. The CDR3 is made up of 14 amino acids. Trimming removed 3 bases at V and 11 bases at J, with 19 bases between. Per germline, CDR1 LNHDA and CDR2 SQIVND (reference sequence). CDR3 nucleotides: TGTGCCAGTAGTATCCGAGGACCGCGAGCACGGGCTTTCTTT. It yields the protein CASSIRGPRARAFF.

The rearrangement uses TRBV6-2 or TRBV6-3 and TRBJ1-3, with TRBD1 as a possible D gene (5 bases). Germline V CDR1 and CDR2: MNHEY, SVGEGT. Trimming shortened V by 2 bases and J by 0 bases, and 8 bases separated the two germline ends. The CDR3 spans 15 residues. CDR3 in DNA: TGTGCCAGCAGTTACCACGGGGGCTCTGGAAACACCATATATTTT. The encoded protein is CASSYHGGSGNTIYF.

Written as DNA, the CDR3 is TGCAGTGCTGCTTCGGCTAGCGGATCCTACGAGCAGTACTTC. Protein: CSAASASGSYEQYF. V and J are TRBV20-1 and TRBJ2-7, with 7 bases that match TRBD2. This CDR3 is 14 amino acids long. Germline lookup yields CDR1 DFQATT and CDR2 SNEGSKA (reference sequence). V lost 5 bases and J lost 1; bases outside the gene matches: 8.

This clonotype has only a few counts. The chain is built from TRBV3-1 and TRBJ2-7; 7 bases map to TRBD2. The J segment lost 2 bases and the V segment lost 0 bases, leaving 1 base of the junction unmatched. The CDR3 sequence is 14 residues long. Germline V gene sequence: CDR1 LGHDT, CDR2 YNNKEL (reference sequence). The CDR3 sequence: CASSQDGLAYEQYF. Written as DNA, the CDR3 is TGTGCCAGCAGCCAAGACGGACTAGCCTACGAGCAGTACTTC.

The V gene is TRBV4-2, the J gene TRBJ1-4, with D possibly TRBD1 on 5 matching bases. CDR3 length: 15 amino acids. Trimming took 0 bases from V and 5 from J, leaving 10 bases between them. Germline V gene sequence: CDR1 LGHNA, CDR2 YNFKEQ. Here the CDR3 reads CASSQDPTENEKLFF. The DNA for the CDR3 is TGTGCCAGCAGCCAAGACCCGACAGAGAATGAAAAACTGTTTTTT.

This clonotype came up a few times. The chain joins TRBV7-2 to TRBJ1-2; possible D gene TRBD1, 6 bases. The CDR3 has 15 amino acids. Germline values: CDR1 SGHTA, CDR2 FQGNSA. V lost 5 bases to trimming and J lost 8 bases, with 21 bases between them. CDR3 bases: TGTGCCAGCAGCCTCGACACCTATACAGGGACCGGCTACACCTTC. It yields the protein CASSLDTYTGTGYTF.

This clonotype was observed a handful of times. V is TRBV7-9 and J is TRBJ2-7; 8 nucleotides align to TRBD1. The germline CDR1 and CDR2 sequences are SEHNR and FQNEAQ (reference sequence). With 2 bases clipped from V and 1 base from J, the junction kept 4 bases outside the gene matches. The CDR3 runs to 15 residues. The DNA of the CDR3 is TGTGCCAGCAGCTTAAGCAGGGGGCGATCCTACGAGCAGTACGTC. Protein sequence: CASSLSRGRSYEQYV.

At least ten counts were recorded for this clonotype. The genes are TRBV21-1 and TRBJ1-1. TRBV21-1 is reported as a pseudogene. The CDR3 has 16 amino acids. CDR3 bases: TGTGCCAGCAGCAAACAGTATCCAGAACTGTACACTGAAGCTTTCTTT. As protein: CASSKQYPELYTEAFF.

This clonotype has more than one count but fewer than ten. The rearrangement joins TRBV7-3 to TRBJ2-7; the D call may be TRBD1 or TRBD2 (5 bases each). Between the trimmed V and J ends, which lost 4 bases and 1 base, there was a span of 8 bases. The CDR3 is made up of 13 amino acids. Germline V gives CDR1 SGHTA, CDR2 FQGTGA. The CDR3, as DNA: TGTGCCAGCAGCTCGGGGCTTTCCTACGAGCAGTACGTC. Its translation: CASSSGLSYEQYV.

The J gene is TRBJ2-1, the V gene TRBV18; D remains unclear. This CDR3 is built from 15 residues. Trimming shortened V by 2 bases and J by 0 bases, and 8 bases separated the two germline ends. Germline V gene lookup returns CDR1 KGHSH and CDR2 LQKENI. CDR3 nucleotides: TGTGCCAGCTCACCAGACCGCAACTCCTACAATGAGCAGTTCTTC. This encodes CASSPDRNSYNEQFF.

This clonotype has ten or more counts. The rearrangement links TRBV4-3 to TRBJ1-5; D uncertain. The CDR3 is made up of 15 amino acids. Looked up from germline, CDR1 is LGHNA and CDR2 is YSLEER. The V gene lost 0 bases and the J gene lost 3 bases, with 9 bases spanning the gap. The CDR3 DNA sequence: TGCGCCAGCAGCCAAGATTTGGCCACCAATCAGCCCCAGCATTTT. This encodes CASSQDLATNQPQHF.

The genes are TRBV7-2 and TRBJ2-5, with D unresolved. The germline CDR1 and CDR2 sequences are SGHTA and FQGNSA. The CDR3 contains 13 residues. V shed 2 bases and J shed 1 base, with 5 bases lying between them. For the CDR3, the DNA is TGTGCCAGCAGCTTACAGCTCCAAGAGACCCAGTACTTC. It translates to CASSLQLQETQYF.

Many counts were recorded for this clonotype. This sequence joins TRBV12-3 or TRBV12-4 and TRBJ1-1; tentative D call: TRBD1 (6 bases). Trimming pared 5 bases from V and 1 base from J, leaving 8 bases between. The CDR3 is made up of 13 amino acids. This CDR3 is CASSRTENTEAFF. The CDR3, as DNA: TGTGCCAGCAGTAGGACAGAGAACACTGAAGCTTTCTTT.

This clonotype was seen a few times. The gene calls are TRBV6-5 and TRBJ1-1, with D perhaps matching TRBD1 (6 bases). This CDR3 spans 14 amino acids. V was cut by 2 bases and J by 4 bases, with 11 bases left in between. CDR1 is MNHEY and CDR2 is SVGAGI in the germline V gene. CDR3: CASSYGGRFTEAFF. The CDR3 nucleotides are TGTGCCAGCAGTTACGGGGGGCGGTTCACTGAAGCTTTCTTT.

V and J are TRBV29-1 and TRBJ2-3, with no clear D. Germline CDR1 reads SQVTM; CDR2 reads ANQGSEA. This CDR3 contains 14 residues. The germline V and J ends were trimmed by 7 bases and 5 bases, with 19 bases remaining between them. This CDR3 is CSAATMDPQDTQYF. For the CDR3, the DNA is TGCAGCGCAGCGACGATGGATCCTCAAGATACGCAGTATTTT.

The chain joins TRBV7-2 to TRBJ2-5; 10 bases fit TRBD1. Germline V CDR1 and CDR2: SGHTA, FQGNSA. CDR3 size: 15 residues. J gave up 4 bases and V 5 bases, and 7 bases lay outside the gene matches. The CDR3 region is CASSPGQGDRETQYF. The CDR3 DNA is TGTGCCAGCAGCCCCGGACAGGGGGATCGAGAGACCCAGTACTTC.

The rearrangement links TRBV4-3 to TRBJ1-6, with D tentatively TRBD1 (6 bases). This CDR3 is built from 16 residues. V gave up 0 bases and J gave up 10 bases, with 16 bases separating them. Germline-derived CDR1 and CDR2 are LGHNA and YSLEER. CDR3 amino acids: CASSQDGRGAKSPLHF. The CDR3 DNA is TGCGCCAGCAGCCAAGACGGCCGGGGGGCGAAATCACCCCTCCACTTT.

This clonotype was found a few times. CDR3: CASSPGSFRGLNGYTF. The DNA for the CDR3 is TGTGCCAGCAGCCCCGGATCCTTCAGGGGTTTGAATGGCTACACCTTC. V usage is TRBV7-9 and J usage is TRBJ1-2, with D tentatively TRBD1 (6 bases). Per germline, CDR1 SEHNR and CDR2 FQNEAQ (reference sequence). CDR3 length equals 16 residues. V dropped 5 bases and J dropped 6 bases, with 22 bases sitting between them.

The sample holds many counts of this clonotype. The chain employs TRBV10-3 and TRBJ2-3, with D tentatively TRBD2 (6 bases). Germline V CDR1 and CDR2: ENHRY, SYGVKD. V was cut by 6 bases and J by 0 bases, with 13 bases left in between. This CDR3 region has 15 residues. CDR3 sequence: CAIRGPGTSTDTQYF. DNA for the CDR3: TGTGCCATCAGGGGTCCGGGGACTAGCACAGATACGCAGTATTTT.

This clonotype turned up a few times. The chain couples TRBV20-1 to TRBJ1-2; 7 nucleotides align to TRBD1. After removal of 6 bases from V and 3 bases from J, the junction contained 7 bases not matched to a gene. Germline CDR1 DFQATT, CDR2 SNEGSKA (reference sequence). This CDR3 comprises 13 residues. CDR3 coding DNA: TGCAGTGCCCCTTCCGGGACAGACTATGGCTACACCTTC. Encoded protein: CSAPSGTDYGYTF.

This clonotype appeared a few times. The rearrangement links TRBV5-1 to TRBJ1-1, with D possibly being TRBD1 (6 bases). The CDR3 totals 12 residues. Germline V gene lookup returns CDR1 SGHRS and CDR2 YFSETQ. Trimming removed 2 bases from V and 9 bases from J, with 11 bases in between. This CDR3 is CASSFEQGQAFF. CDR3 bases: TGCGCCAGCAGCTTCGAACAGGGACAAGCTTTCTTT.

The V and J genes are TRBV12-3 or TRBV12-4 and TRBJ2-5; D is uncertain. Trimming left V 10 bases short and J 5 bases short, with 11 bases between. The CDR3 consists of 11 residues. CDR3 bases: TGTGCCACCTCAGCAAGGGAGACCCAGTACTTC. It codes for CATSARETQYF.

This clonotype was recorded a few times. The rearrangement uses TRBV7-4 and TRBJ1-4; a weak D match, TRBD1 (5 bases). From germline, CDR1 is SGHVT and CDR2 SQSDAQ. This CDR3 comprises 16 residues. V lost 5 bases to trimming and J lost 5 bases, with 18 bases between them. The CDR3, as DNA: TGTGCCAGCAGCCGCGTTGGGGGACGTCCGAATGAAAAACTGTTTTTT. Its translation: CASSRVGGRPNEKLFF.